These T cell receptor beta chains were read from a single sample in a study of T-cell memory formation after mild COVID-19. Via MiXCR, TCRdb re-called the 5' RACE reads, giving one row per CDR3 protein. The data show hundreds of thousands of distinct CDR3 sequences, with 16% seen just once and 23% held by the top ten. The sample consisted of PBMCs or a T cell subset sorted from them (not recorded which). These receptors came from a man between 18 and 29 years old who had mild COVID-19 (a few samples of this study predate the infection). Cell type and time point are not known. Each CDR3 is given without its conserved first and last residue. Each record gives: D gene, V gene, CDR3 length, clone size, J gene, CDR3 protein. A D gene is named only where the DNA matches it firmly. Clone size, where shown, is once, few, many, or a class for clones that have expanded.

>.|TRBV30|11|once|TRBJ1-5
AWSAVNNQPQH
>.|TRBV6-6|12|many|TRBJ1-5
ASSYSGGRQPQH
>.|TRBV4-2|15|many|TRBJ2-7
ASSQEVGFLRSLVQY
>TRBD1|TRBV30|11|few|TRBJ2-3
AWTGQPTDTQY
>TRBD2|TRBV20-1|12|.|TRBJ2-2
SVTGTRSTGELF
>TRBD2|TRBV7-6|13|few|TRBJ2-7
ASSLMDSGDYEQY
>.|TRBV7-2|13|many|TRBJ1-2
ASTPPTTAVYGYT
>.|TRBV6-5|14|few|TRBJ1-1
ASSPRGSLMNTEAF
>TRBD1|TRBV5-1|13|few|TRBJ2-1
ASSAAPGQYNEQF
>.|TRBV4-2|13|once|TRBJ1-2
ASSQGAGLLSRLT
>.|TRBV18|12|.|TRBJ2-7
ASSPTQGPYEQY
>.|TRBV7-8|10|once|TRBJ1-2
ASSPPIGGYT
>.|TRBV5-1|12|.|TRBJ1-1
ASSPLTGGTEAF
>.|TRBV7-9|13|.|TRBJ2-4
ASSLRAGAKNIQY
>.|TRBV7-9|13|.|TRBJ1-1
ASSPWGQKNTEAF
>TRBD2|TRBV29-1|15|many|TRBJ2-1
SVGGLAGFALHNEQF
>TRBD1|TRBV5-1|14|few|TRBJ2-2
ASSGTGTGGTGELF
>TRBD2|TRBV5-5|13|.|TRBJ2-5
ASSLAPLAGGTQY
>.|TRBV20-1|16|.|TRBJ1-2
SAPRQGGGLKANYGYT
>.|TRBV12-3/TRBV12-4|12|.|TRBJ2-3
ASSLRLNTDTQY
>.|TRBV6-1|14|few|TRBJ1-3
ASSEQAGAYGNTIY
>TRBD1|TRBV20-1|11|many|TRBJ2-2
SAWDRGTGELF
>.|TRBV10-3|11|few|TRBJ2-5
AISDAGRETQY
>.|TRBV6-6|12|few|TRBJ2-7
ASSSPEGTYEQY
>TRBD2|TRBV24-1|15|.|TRBJ2-3
ATSDRSGGLSTDTQY
>.|TRBV7-9|15|few|TRBJ2-2
ASSINGRGVSTGELF
>.|TRBV6-1|12|.|TRBJ1-1
ASSRGPLNTEAF
>.|TRBV4-2|12|.|TRBJ2-2
ASSQGWGSGELF
>.|TRBV20-1|9|few|TRBJ2-5
SAPTTETQY
>.|TRBV18|14|.|TRBJ2-7
ASSPPNGGSTYEQY
>TRBD1|TRBV5-1|16|.|TRBJ2-2
ASSSFRDRGWKAGELF
>TRBD2|TRBV9|14|many|TRBJ2-5
ASSVGLAGSEETQY
>.|TRBV5-1|13|few|TRBJ2-2
ASSFEGANTGELF
>TRBD2|TRBV20-1|14|few|TRBJ2-1
SASLPTSGGFEEQF
>TRBD1|TRBV4-3|13|few|TRBJ2-7
ASSPRQGEGYEQY
>TRBD2|TRBV3-1|14|few|TRBJ2-1
ASSPPLAGGDNEQF
>.|TRBV5-4|13|.|TRBJ2-7
ASSLGGASGDEQY
>TRBD2|TRBV9|15|.|TRBJ2-3
ASSVTSGGLGGDTQY
>.|TRBV28|10|few|TRBJ1-2
ASSFAGDGYT
>TRBD1|TRBV24-1|13|.|TRBJ2-3
ATSDPGQGADTQY
>TRBD1|TRBV10-3|10|.|TRBJ2-5
AISGDRETQY
>TRBD1|TRBV5-1|13|few|TRBJ2-5
ASSLFGTGEETQY
>TRBD1|TRBV2|12|few|TRBJ2-3
ASIWTGYTDTQY
>.|TRBV6-2/TRBV6-3|13|.|TRBJ1-1
ASIDETILDTEAF
>.|TRBV6-5|11|.|TRBJ1-2
ASSPIDPQGYT
>.|TRBV5-5|11|few|TRBJ2-3
ASSLTWADTQY
>.|TRBV11-2|11|.|TRBJ2-4
ASTEGAKNIQY
>.|TRBV20-1|16|.|TRBJ2-1
SARGISGWGSSYNEQF